A single TCR beta chain is shown here with its context. Its antigen is not identified. Template switching with 5'RACE generated the TCR cDNA and added a universal primer site and UMIs. TCRdb ran MiXCR on the 5' RACE reads and lists one entry per CDR3 protein. The profile shows fewer than 100,000 distinct CDR3 sequences, roughly 5.8% of them singletons. The germline V gene encodes CDR1 GTSNPN and CDR2 SVGIG (reference sequence). The CDR3 spans 11 residues. The V gene lost 4 bases and the J gene lost 6 bases, with 7 bases spanning the gap. The data stem from a study of T cells after yellow fever vaccination. At the level of the study: Fractions with few cells were prepared using SMART-Seq v4 Ultra Low Input. The study's findings and limits: Contamination by abundant bulk-population clonotypes could be present in FACS-sorted repertoires. The booster response re-showed most primary clones: over 95% CD4, approximately 85% CD8.

The receptor's source is a man aged 18 to 30 who received the YFV17D yellow fever vaccine. The material sequenced was CD8+ T cells sorted from PBMCs, taken 10 days after the yellow fever booster vaccination. V is TRBV30 and J is TRBJ2-1; D unclear. CDR3: CAWTAGNEQFF. The CDR3 DNA reads as TGTGCCTGGACGGCTGGCAATGAGCAGTTCTTC.